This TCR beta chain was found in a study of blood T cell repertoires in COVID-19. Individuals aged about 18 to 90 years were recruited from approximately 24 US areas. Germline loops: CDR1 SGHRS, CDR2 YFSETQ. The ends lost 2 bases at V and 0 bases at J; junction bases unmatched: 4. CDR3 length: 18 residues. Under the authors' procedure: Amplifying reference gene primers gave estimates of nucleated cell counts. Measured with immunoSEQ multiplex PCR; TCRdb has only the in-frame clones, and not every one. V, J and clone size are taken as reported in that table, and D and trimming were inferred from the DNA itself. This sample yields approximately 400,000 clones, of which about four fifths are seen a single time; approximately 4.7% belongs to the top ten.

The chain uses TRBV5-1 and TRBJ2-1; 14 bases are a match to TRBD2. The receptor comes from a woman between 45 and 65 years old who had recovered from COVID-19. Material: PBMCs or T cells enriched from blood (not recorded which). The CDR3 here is CASSFWTSGRISYNEQFF. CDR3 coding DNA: TGCGCCAGCAGCTTTTGGACTAGCGGGAGGATCTCCTACAATGAGCAGTTCTTC. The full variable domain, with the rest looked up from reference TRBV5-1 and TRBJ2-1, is KAGVTQTPRYLIKTRGQQVTLSCSPISGHRSVSWYQQTPGQGLQFLFEYFSETQRNKGNFPGRFSGRQFSNSRSEMNVSTLELGDSALYLCASSFWTSGRISYNEQFFGPGTRLTVL.